A selection of T cell receptor beta chains follows, all from one sample in a study of T cells in Graves' hyperthyroidism and ophthalmopathy. TCRdb recomputed calls from the multiplex PCR reads with MiXCR, one row per CDR3 protein. The table has around 600,000 distinct CDR3 sequences, roughly 14% seen once. The material sequenced was blood. The receptors stem from a woman between 45 and 65 years old with Graves' ophthalmopathy. The CDR3 runs from the conserved cysteine through the conserved F or W. D genes are given only for firm matches. Some rows mark clone size as missing; the rest say once, few, many or name a class of expanded clone.

D gene: -; V gene: TRBV28; J gene: TRBJ2-6; clone size: many; CDR3 DNA: TGTGCCAGCAGTCCGATATCTGGGGCCAACGTCCTGACTTTC; CDR3 protein: CASSPISGANVLTF
D gene: -; V gene: TRBV20-1; J gene: TRBJ2-1; clone size: many; CDR3 DNA: TGCAGTGCTAGCCCCCGAAGTGAGCAGTTCTTC; CDR3 protein: CSASPRSEQFF
D gene: TRBD2; V gene: TRBV7-3; J gene: TRBJ2-3; clone size: many; CDR3 DNA: TGTGCCAGCAGCTTAACGCGGGCGGGAGCAGATACGCAGTATTTT; CDR3 protein: CASSLTRAGADTQYF
D gene: TRBD2; V gene: TRBV18; J gene: TRBJ2-1; clone size: -; CDR3 DNA: TGTGCCAGCTCCCCCTCTTCCGGGAGGATCTCCTACAATGAGCAGTTCTTC; CDR3 protein: CASSPSSGRISYNEQFF
D gene: -; V gene: TRBV28; J gene: TRBJ1-2; clone size: many; CDR3 DNA: TGTGCCAGCAGTTCCCTCGGTGGCTACACCTTC; CDR3 protein: CASSSLGGYTF
D gene: TRBD2; V gene: TRBV20-1; J gene: TRBJ2-1; clone size: few; CDR3 DNA: TGCAGTGGAAGACTAGCGGAGTACAATGAGCAGTTCTTC; CDR3 protein: CSGRLAEYNEQFF
D gene: -; V gene: TRBV7-2; J gene: TRBJ1-2; clone size: many; CDR3 DNA: TGTGCCAGCAGCTTGGACGGGACCGCGACCTTCTATGGCTACACCTTC; CDR3 protein: CASSLDGTATFYGYTF
D gene: -; V gene: TRBV27; J gene: TRBJ2-5; clone size: many; CDR3 DNA: TGTGCCAGCAGTTTCCGCAGCGGTCGGTGGGAGACCCAGTACTTC; CDR3 protein: CASSFRSGRWETQYF
D gene: -; V gene: TRBV18; J gene: TRBJ2-3; clone size: many; CDR3 DNA: TGTGCCAGCTCACCAGGAGGGTCCCATACGCAGTATTTT; CDR3 protein: CASSPGGSHTQYF
D gene: -; V gene: TRBV18; J gene: TRBJ2-7; clone size: -; CDR3 DNA: TGTGCCAGCTCGACGGGGAATTACGAGCAGTACTTC; CDR3 protein: CASSTGNYEQYF
D gene: TRBD1; V gene: TRBV15; J gene: TRBJ1-1; clone size: -; CDR3 DNA: TGTGCCACCAGCAGGAACCAGGGGGCAAACACTGAAGCTTTCTTT; CDR3 protein: CATSRNQGANTEAFF
D gene: TRBD1; V gene: TRBV15; J gene: TRBJ2-7; clone size: -; CDR3 DNA: TGTGCCGCCAGCGGAGGCCCCTGGACAGGAAAGGGGGAGCAGTACTTC; CDR3 protein: CAASGGPWTGKGEQYF
D gene: -; V gene: TRBV24-1; J gene: TRBJ2-2; clone size: -; CDR3 DNA: TGTGCCACCAGTGATCCGACAACGAACACCGGGGAGCTGTTTTTT; CDR3 protein: CATSDPTTNTGELFF
D gene: TRBD1; V gene: TRBV20-1; J gene: TRBJ2-3; clone size: many; CDR3 DNA: TGCAGTGCTCGCCGGGACAGGCGATTCTCTAGCACAGATACGCAGTATTTT; CDR3 protein: CSARRDRRFSSTDTQYF
D gene: -; V gene: TRBV27; J gene: TRBJ2-7; clone size: -; CDR3 DNA: TGTGCCAGCACCCCACGGGGGGCCGTTGACGAGCAGTACTTC; CDR3 protein: CASTPRGAVDEQYF
D gene: -; V gene: TRBV6-1; J gene: TRBJ1-1; clone size: many; CDR3 DNA: TGTGCCAGCATGGCGACAGGAAACACTGAAGCTTTCTTT; CDR3 protein: CASMATGNTEAFF
D gene: TRBD2; V gene: TRBV19; J gene: TRBJ2-3; clone size: -; CDR3 DNA: TGTGCCAGTAGTAAAGGACTAGCGGGAACCAAGAATACGCAGTATTTT; CDR3 protein: CASSKGLAGTKNTQYF
D gene: -; V gene: TRBV15; J gene: TRBJ2-3; clone size: -; CDR3 DNA: TGTGCCAGCAGTGAAAGAACAGGTCCCAGCACAGATACGCAGTATTTT; CDR3 protein: CASSERTGPSTDTQYF
D gene: TRBD1; V gene: TRBV4-1; J gene: TRBJ1-6; clone size: few; CDR3 DNA: TGCGCCAGCAGCCAAGATGGGGGACAGGGGGCAAGGAATTCACCCCTCCACTTT; CDR3 protein: CASSQDGGQGARNSPLHF
D gene: -; V gene: TRBV7-9; J gene: TRBJ2-1; clone size: many; CDR3 DNA: TGTGCCAGCAGCGAACGGACACGCTCCTACAATGAGCAGTTCTTC; CDR3 protein: CASSERTRSYNEQFF
D gene: TRBD1; V gene: TRBV7-8; J gene: TRBJ2-3; clone size: many; CDR3 DNA: TGTGCCAGCAGCCTCCCGACAGGGACGCGGGTTAACACAGATACGCAGTATTTT; CDR3 protein: CASSLPTGTRVNTDTQYF
D gene: -; V gene: TRBV5-1; J gene: TRBJ2-7; clone size: many; CDR3 DNA: TGCGCCAGCAGCTTGAGAAAACAGGTGGACGAGCAGTACTTC; CDR3 protein: CASSLRKQVDEQYF
D gene: TRBD2; V gene: TRBV27; J gene: TRBJ2-3; clone size: many; CDR3 DNA: TGTGCCAGCAGTCCACGGCTAGCGGGAGAGGGGGATACGCAGTATTTT; CDR3 protein: CASSPRLAGEGDTQYF
D gene: -; V gene: TRBV28; J gene: TRBJ1-4; clone size: few; CDR3 DNA: TGTGCCAGTACCATTATGAGGCGCGGAAAACTGTTTTTT; CDR3 protein: CASTIMRRGKLFF
D gene: -; V gene: TRBV4-2; J gene: TRBJ2-7; clone size: -; CDR3 DNA: TGTGCCAGCAGCCGAAACTGGGGACAAGGCCCCTACGAGCAGTACTTC; CDR3 protein: CASSRNWGQGPYEQYF
D gene: TRBD2; V gene: TRBV20-1; J gene: TRBJ2-1; clone size: few; CDR3 DNA: TGCAGTGCTAGAGGAGAGCGGGAGGGCCGATATGAGCAGTTCTTC; CDR3 protein: CSARGEREGRYEQFF
D gene: TRBD2; V gene: TRBV6-1; J gene: TRBJ2-3; clone size: once; CDR3 DNA: TGTGCCGGCAAAAGAGCGGGAGCCGTCACAGATACGCAGTATTTT; CDR3 protein: CAGKRAGAVTDTQYF
D gene: -; V gene: TRBV29-1; J gene: TRBJ2-5; clone size: many; CDR3 DNA: TGCAGCGTCTATAGGGACACGGGTGGTGGGGCCCAGTACTTC; CDR3 protein: CSVYRDTGGGAQYF
D gene: TRBD2; V gene: TRBV9; J gene: TRBJ2-2; clone size: many; CDR3 DNA: TGTGCCAGCAGCGTAGCAGGCGGGAGAACTACCGGGGAGCTGTTTTTT; CDR3 protein: CASSVAGGRTTGELFF
D gene: -; V gene: TRBV12-3/TRBV12-4; J gene: TRBJ2-1; clone size: few; CDR3 DNA: TGTGCCAGCAGTTTTCCCGAAGGAATTGAGCAGTTCTTC; CDR3 protein: CASSFPEGIEQFF
D gene: -; V gene: TRBV7-8; J gene: TRBJ2-5; clone size: many; CDR3 DNA: TGTGCCAGCAGCGCCCGGGTCCAAGAGACCCAGTACTTC; CDR3 protein: CASSARVQETQYF
D gene: -; V gene: TRBV30; J gene: TRBJ1-3; clone size: many; CDR3 DNA: TGTGCCTGGAGGAGGGGCTCTGGAAACACCATATATTTT; CDR3 protein: CAWRRGSGNTIYF
D gene: -; V gene: TRBV27; J gene: TRBJ1-1; clone size: many; CDR3 DNA: TGTGCCAGCAGTTTCGGGGGGCTGGAGAACACTGAAGCTTTCTTT; CDR3 protein: CASSFGGLENTEAFF
D gene: TRBD1; V gene: TRBV28; J gene: TRBJ1-6; clone size: -; CDR3 DNA: TGTGCCAGCAGATTAACGACAGGGAGGAGTTCACCCCTCCACTTT; CDR3 protein: CASRLTTGRSSPLHF
D gene: -; V gene: TRBV2; J gene: TRBJ2-1; clone size: many; CDR3 DNA: TGTGCCAGCAGTTACGTGTACAATGAGCAGTTCTTC; CDR3 protein: CASSYVYNEQFF
D gene: -; V gene: TRBV7-8; J gene: TRBJ1-4; clone size: many; CDR3 DNA: TGTGCCAGCAGCCCGAGGGATCCGACTCCAACTAATGAAAAACTGTTTTTT; CDR3 protein: CASSPRDPTPTNEKLFF
D gene: -; V gene: TRBV7-6; J gene: TRBJ2-7; clone size: few; CDR3 DNA: TGTGCCAGCAGCTTAGCGTCGGAGTACGAGCAGTACTTC; CDR3 protein: CASSLASEYEQYF
D gene: -; V gene: TRBV18; J gene: TRBJ1-2; clone size: few; CDR3 DNA: TGTGCCAGCTCCGCCTTAGGAGATGGCTACACCTTC; CDR3 protein: CASSALGDGYTF
D gene: TRBD2; V gene: TRBV7-2; J gene: TRBJ2-1; clone size: -; CDR3 DNA: TGTGCCAGCAGCTATGCGGGAGCGGTTAATGAGCAGTTCTTC; CDR3 protein: CASSYAGAVNEQFF
D gene: TRBD2; V gene: TRBV7-8; J gene: TRBJ2-7; clone size: many; CDR3 DNA: TGTGCCAGCAGCTCGGGACTACCCGAGCAGTACTTC; CDR3 protein: CASSSGLPEQYF
D gene: TRBD1; V gene: TRBV7-9; J gene: TRBJ2-3; clone size: many; CDR3 DNA: TGTGCCAGCAGCTTACGTTTGGGCGGGACAGGGAGATTCAATGTGACAGATACGCAGTATTTT; CDR3 protein: CASSLRLGGTGRFNVTDTQYF
D gene: -; V gene: TRBV7-2; J gene: TRBJ1-2; clone size: few; CDR3 DNA: TGTGCCAGCAGCCGATTCGCGGCAGCAAGTAACTATGGCTACACCTTC; CDR3 protein: CASSRFAAASNYGYTF
D gene: TRBD1; V gene: TRBV5-1; J gene: TRBJ2-2; clone size: few; CDR3 DNA: TGCGCCAGCAGCCAGCAGACAGGGGACACCGGGGAGCTGTTTTTT; CDR3 protein: CASSQQTGDTGELFF
D gene: -; V gene: TRBV13; J gene: TRBJ2-1; clone size: many; CDR3 DNA: TGTGCCAGCAGCTTGATGGACACCTCAAGCTCCTACAATGAGCAGTTCTTC; CDR3 protein: CASSLMDTSSSYNEQFF
D gene: -; V gene: TRBV10-2; J gene: TRBJ2-7; clone size: -; CDR3 DNA: TGCGCCAGCAGTGAGTCGATTCTACCGGAGCAGTACTTC; CDR3 protein: CASSESILPEQYF
D gene: TRBD1; V gene: TRBV9; J gene: TRBJ1-2; clone size: -; CDR3 DNA: TGTGCCAGCAGAAGGGACAGCAATTTCGCTAACTATGGCTACACCTTC; CDR3 protein: CASRRDSNFANYGYTF
D gene: TRBD1; V gene: TRBV6-5; J gene: TRBJ2-1; clone size: -; CDR3 DNA: TGTGCCAGCAGTTACGACAGGGCCCCCTACAATGAGCAGTTCTTC; CDR3 protein: CASSYDRAPYNEQFF
D gene: -; V gene: TRBV19; J gene: TRBJ1-6; clone size: -; CDR3 DNA: TGTGCCAGTAGTCTCTCAAAGGGGTACTATAATTCACCCCTCCACTTT; CDR3 protein: CASSLSKGYYNSPLHF
D gene: TRBD2; V gene: TRBV19; J gene: TRBJ2-1; clone size: -; CDR3 DNA: TGTGCCAGTAGTAGCGGGAGGGGTATAAATGAGCAGTTCTTC; CDR3 protein: CASSSGRGINEQFF
D gene: TRBD1; V gene: TRBV11-3; J gene: TRBJ2-2; clone size: many; CDR3 DNA: TGTGCCAGCAGCTTTACAGGGGTTTACACCGGGGAGCTGTTTTTT; CDR3 protein: CASSFTGVYTGELFF
D gene: -; V gene: TRBV30; J gene: TRBJ2-5; clone size: many; CDR3 DNA: TGTGCCTGGATCCCCGCCAGAGGGGTTGAGACCCAGTACTTC; CDR3 protein: CAWIPARGVETQYF
D gene: TRBD2; V gene: TRBV20-1; J gene: TRBJ2-1; clone size: -; CDR3 DNA: TGCAGTGTAAGAGGACTAGCGGGGGATACAAACAATGAGCAGTTCTTC; CDR3 protein: CSVRGLAGDTNNEQFF
D gene: -; V gene: TRBV11-3; J gene: TRBJ2-2; clone size: many; CDR3 DNA: TGTGCCAGCGGCTTGAGGAGCGGGGAGCTGTTTTTT; CDR3 protein: CASGLRSGELFF